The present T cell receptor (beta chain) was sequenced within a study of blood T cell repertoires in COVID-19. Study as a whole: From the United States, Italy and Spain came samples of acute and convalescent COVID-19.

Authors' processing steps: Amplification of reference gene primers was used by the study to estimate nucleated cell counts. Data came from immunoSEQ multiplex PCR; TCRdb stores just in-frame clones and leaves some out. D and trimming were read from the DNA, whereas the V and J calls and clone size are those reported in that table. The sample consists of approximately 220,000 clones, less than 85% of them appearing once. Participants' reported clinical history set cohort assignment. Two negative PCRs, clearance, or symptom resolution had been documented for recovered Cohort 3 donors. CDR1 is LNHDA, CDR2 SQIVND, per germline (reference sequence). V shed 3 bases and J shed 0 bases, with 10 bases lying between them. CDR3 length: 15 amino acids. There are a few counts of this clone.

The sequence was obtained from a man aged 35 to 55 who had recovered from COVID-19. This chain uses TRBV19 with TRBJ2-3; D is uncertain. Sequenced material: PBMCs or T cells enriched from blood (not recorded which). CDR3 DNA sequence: TGTGCCAGTAGTATCACAGCCGCTAGCACAGATACGCAGTATTTT. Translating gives CASSITAASTDTQYF.